One and the same sample provided the 13 T cell receptor beta chains below, sequenced in a study of T cell responses to AZD1222 COVID-19 vaccine. TCRdb keeps only in-frame clones here, not all; method: immunoSEQ multiplex PCR. The table records 130,000 or so clones, about nine tenths of them present only once. The input for sequencing was peripheral blood, taken 28 days after the second AZD1222 dose. Source of these receptors: an adult who received the AZD1222 COVID-19 vaccine.

J is TRBJ2-2 and V is TRBV7-9; D perhaps matches TRBD1 (6 bases). The CDR3 has 16 residues. Trimming took 2 bases from V and 7 from J, leaving 17 bases between them. The germline V gene has CDR1 SEHNR and CDR2 FQNEAQ (reference sequence). In DNA form, the CDR3 reads TGTGCCAGCAGCTTATCCCGACAGGATCCGGGCGGGGAGCTGTTTTTT. This sequence encodes CASSLSRQDPGGELFF.

This clone was seen many times. This sequence joins TRBV7-9 and TRBJ1-2; TRBD1 matches at 7 bases. The V gene end was trimmed by 5 bases and the J gene end by 5 bases; junction bases not matched to a gene: 14. Germline loops: CDR1 SEHNR, CDR2 FQNEAQ (reference sequence). The CDR3 extends over 16 amino acids. CDR3 sequence: CASSPRIGGSWYGYTF. The CDR3 DNA follows: TGTGCCAGCAGCCCAAGGATAGGGGGCTCTTGGTATGGCTACACCTTC.

The chain combines TRBV2 with TRBJ1-4; weak D call: TRBD1 (5 bases). The CDR3 runs to 16 residues. CDR1 and CDR2 from the germline V gene are SNHLY and FYNNEI. The germline V and J ends were trimmed by 7 bases and 4 bases, with 19 bases remaining between them. CDR3 residues: CASIPGGTGLNEKLFF. CDR3 nucleotide sequence: TGTGCCAGCATACCCGGGGGGACGGGACTTAATGAAAAACTGTTTTTT.

J is TRBJ2-3 and V is TRBV24-1; D call uncertain. Germline CDR1 KGHDR, CDR2 SFDVKD. Trimming shortened V by 7 bases and J by 2 bases, and 15 bases separated the two germline ends. The CDR3 sequence is 15 residues long. The DNA for the CDR3 is TGTGCCACCAGCGACCTTGGCCGATCCACAGATACGCAGTATTTT. It codes for CATSDLGRSTDTQYF.

Here the CDR3 DNA reads TGTGCCAGCAGCTTACCGCCATACAATGAGCAGTTCTTC. Translation gives CASSLPPYNEQFF. The V gene is TRBV5-4, the J gene TRBJ2-1; D is ambiguous. V was cut by 2 bases and J by 4 bases, with 7 bases left in between. CDR1 SGHNT and CDR2 YYREEE come from the germline V gene (reference sequence). The CDR3 has 13 residues.

The J gene is TRBJ2-3, the V gene TRBV7-2; D is perhaps TRBD1 (7 bases). The CDR3 spans 13 residues. The V and J ends lost 2 bases and 14 bases respectively, with 17 bases between them. Germline lookup yields CDR1 SGHTA and CDR2 FQGNSA. CDR3 amino acids: CASSLNQQGGGYF. Written as DNA, the CDR3 is TGTGCCAGCAGCTTAAACCAGCAGGGGGGTGGGTATTTT.

In its sample, this clone was seen once. The gene calls are TRBV29-1 and TRBJ1-2; D gene ambiguous. Germline V gives CDR1 SQVTM, CDR2 ANQGSEA. The ends were cut back, 3 bases at V and 5 bases at J, with 16 bases in the middle. The CDR3 extends over 14 amino acids. CDR3 bases: TGCAGCGTTGAGTCGGACTCTCGACGGTATGGCTACACCTTC. It yields the protein CSVESDSRRYGYTF.

This sequence joins TRBV15 and TRBJ2-5; the D gene is possibly TRBD2 (5 bases). This CDR3 is built from 15 residues. The V end lost 2 bases, the J end lost 1 base, and 11 bases lay between the germline ends. In germline, CDR1 is LNHNV, CDR2 YYDKDF (reference sequence). CDR3 DNA: TGTGCCACCAGCAGATCCACTGGACTCCAAGAGACCCAGTACTTC. It is translated as CATSRSTGLQETQYF.

The chain is built from TRBV5-4 and TRBJ2-7; tentatively, D is TRBD1 (6 bases). This CDR3 is built from 13 residues. CDR1 is SGHNT, CDR2 YYREEE, per germline (reference sequence). Trimming pared 4 bases from V and 7 bases from J, leaving 15 bases between. This chain's CDR3 is CASSQGTREEQYV. Here the CDR3 DNA reads TGTGCCAGCAGCCAGGGGACAAGGGAAGAGCAGTACGTC.

The V and J genes are TRBV6-5 and TRBJ1-1, with D possibly matching TRBD1 (5 bases). The V end lost 2 bases, the J end lost 1 base, and 11 bases lay between the germline ends. The CDR3 covers 15 residues. CDR1 MNHEY and CDR2 SVGAGI come from the germline V gene. The CDR3: CASSYAGGGNTEAFF. CDR3 in DNA: TGTGCCAGCAGTTACGCCGGGGGAGGGAACACTGAAGCTTTCTTT.

V is TRBV24-1 and J is TRBJ2-3, with TRBD1 matching 9 bases. Germline V gene data show CDR1 as KGHDR and CDR2 as SFDVKD. V trimming: 9 bases; J trimming: 5 bases; junction bases outside the gene matches: 5. This CDR3 has 13 residues. Here the CDR3 DNA reads TGTGCCACCCAGGGACAGGGAGTAGATACGCAGTATTTT. Its protein is CATQGQGVDTQYF.

Only a few counts were recorded for this clone. CDR3 in DNA: TGTGCCAGCAGTTTATTTGAGGGACAGGGCAATCAGCCCCAGCATTTT. This gives the protein CASSLFEGQGNQPQHF. This chain links TRBV28 with TRBJ1-5, with 8 bases that match TRBD1. The CDR3 runs to 16 residues. Looked up from germline, CDR1 is MDHEN and CDR2 is SYDVKM. Trimming cost V 1 base and J 2 bases; bases outside gene matches: 4.

The rearrangement uses TRBV5-1 and TRBJ2-7; 7 nucleotides agree with TRBD1. This CDR3 is 14 amino acids long. With V trimmed by 0 bases and J by 1 base, 1 base remained unmatched. The germline V gene has CDR1 SGHRS and CDR2 YFSETQ. The CDR3 is CASSLDRGSYEQYF. DNA for the CDR3: TGCGCCAGCAGCTTGGACAGGGGTTCCTACGAGCAGTACTTC.